This TCR beta chain was found in a study of blood T cell repertoires in COVID-19. Study overall: Acute and convalescent COVID-19 specimens originated in the United States, Italy and Spain. Sources were T cells, B-cell-depleted T cells, or PBMCs; the material itself was cDNA or gDNA.

Per the original data handling: The assay estimated nucleated cells by amplifying reference gene primers. Produced via immunoSEQ multiplex PCR; TCRdb's table is partial and in-frame only. That table supplies the V and J calls and clone size; D and trimming were determined from the DNA. Of some 250,000 clones detected, roughly 80% appear once; the ten largest clones hold 4.2%. Germline loops: CDR1 MRHNA, CDR2 SNTAGT. The germline V and J ends were trimmed by 0 bases and 5 bases, with 13 bases remaining between them. The CDR3 contains 15 residues. The receptor was isolated from a man aged 55 to 70 with acute or convalescent COVID-19. Sequenced sample: peripheral blood. The V and J genes are TRBV6-4 and TRBJ1-1; perhaps TRBD1 as D (6 bases). DNA for the CDR3: TGTGCCAGCAGTGACTCGGGCAGGGGTAAGACTGAAGCTTTCTTT. Translation gives CASSDSGRGKTEAFF.